The rows below give T cell receptor beta chains drawn from one sample of a study of cytomegalovirus exposure and HLA in healthy donors. The repertoire was sequenced with immunoSEQ multiplex PCR; TCRdb's copy has only in-frame clones and lacks some. The sample holds roughly 42,000 clones. Sequenced sample: PBMCs. The source of these receptors is a man younger than 40 in good health and CMV-seronegative. The CDR3 runs from the conserved cysteine through the conserved F or W. Each record gives: V gene, D gene, J gene, CDR3 protein, CDR3 DNA. A D gene is named only where the DNA matches it firmly.

>TRBV20-1|.|TRBJ1-2
CSAPREGYTF
TGCAGTGCCCCCCGTGAGGGCTACACCTTC
>TRBV6-5|TRBD1|TRBJ2-7
CASRITGTGSYEQYF
TGTGCCAGCAGGATTACCGGGACAGGGAGCTACGAGCAGTACTTC
>TRBV7-9|TRBD1|TRBJ1-4
CASSLARGQGANEKLFF
TGTGCCAGCAGCTTAGCGCGAGGACAGGGGGCTAATGAAAAACTGTTTTTT
>TRBV7-8|.|TRBJ1-2
CASSLGRGGYGYTF
TGTGCCAGCAGCCTTGGCAGGGGTGGCTATGGCTACACCTTC
>TRBV29-1|.|TRBJ2-3
CSVESTDKQYF
TGCAGCGTTGAAAGCACAGATAAGCAGTATTTT
>TRBV4-3|TRBD1|TRBJ1-2
CASSRTGANYGYTF
TGCGCCAGCAGCCGGACAGGAGCTAACTATGGCTACACCTTC
>TRBV5-8|.|TRBJ2-7
CASSSHGAVYPYEQYF
TGTGCCAGCAGCAGCCATGGAGCGGTCTACCCCTACGAGCAGTACTTC
>TRBV19|.|TRBJ2-3
CASSIGLVSTDTQYF
TGTGCCAGTAGTATAGGGCTAGTAAGCACAGATACGCAGTATTTT
>TRBV18|TRBD1|TRBJ1-5
CASSPYGDRDQPQHF
TGTGCCAGCTCACCTTACGGGGACAGGGATCAGCCCCAGCATTTT
>TRBV29-1|TRBD2|TRBJ2-1
CSVETSGRGNEQFF
TGCAGCGTTGAAACGAGCGGGAGGGGCAATGAGCAGTTCTTC
>TRBV7-3|.|TRBJ2-2
CASSPGLITGELFF
TGTGCCAGCAGCCCAGGACTAATCACCGGGGAGCTGTTTTTT
>TRBV6-5|.|TRBJ2-7
CASSRGTAGVEQYF
TGTGCCAGCAGTCGGGGGACTGCCGGGGTCGAGCAGTACTTC
>TRBV4-1|TRBD2|TRBJ2-7
CASSHDRLAGDYEQYF
TGCGCCAGCAGCCACGACCGACTAGCGGGGGATTACGAGCAGTACTTC
>TRBV4-2|TRBD1|TRBJ1-2
CASSRRPGTGYGYTF
TGTGCCAGCAGCCGTCGCCCCGGGACAGGGTATGGCTACACCTTC
>TRBV7-2|TRBD1|TRBJ1-1
CASSWTGGSNTEAFF
TGTGCCAGCAGCTGGACAGGGGGCTCGAACACTGAAGCTTTCTTT
>TRBV25-1|TRBD1|TRBJ2-7
CASQGALYEQYF
TGTGCCAGTCAGGGGGCTCTGTACGAGCAGTACTTC
>TRBV30|.|TRBJ2-7
CAWSVRRGSYEQYF
TGTGCCTGGAGTGTACGGCGGGGTTCGTACGAGCAGTACTTC
>TRBV14|.|TRBJ1-2
CASSQLRNYGYTF
TGTGCCAGCAGCCAACTGAGGAACTATGGCTACACCTTC
>TRBV30|.|TRBJ2-5
CASRSFGETQYF
TGTGCCTCACGGAGTTTCGGAGAGACCCAGTACTTC
>TRBV29-1|.|TRBJ2-5
CSVEPERQETQYF
TGCAGCGTTGAACCGGAGAGGCAAGAGACCCAGTACTTC
>TRBV7-2|TRBD1|TRBJ1-5
CASSLGDRVSQPQHF
TGTGCCAGCAGCTTGGGTGACAGGGTAAGTCAGCCCCAGCATTTT
>TRBV29-1|.|TRBJ1-2
CSVEGQLNYGYTF
TGCAGCGTTGAAGGACAGCTAAACTATGGCTACACCTTC
>TRBV7-8|TRBD2|TRBJ2-3
CASSLGLAGGEGTDTQYF
TGTGCCAGCAGCCTGGGACTAGCGGGAGGGGAGGGCACAGATACGCAGTATTTT
>TRBV5-1|TRBD1|TRBJ1-1
CASSWTGPNTEAFF
TGCGCCAGCAGCTGGACAGGCCCTAACACTGAAGCTTTCTTT
>TRBV5-4|.|TRBJ2-7
CASSLTGLEQYF
TGTGCCAGCAGCTTGACAGGGCTCGAGCAGTACTTC
>TRBV7-2|TRBD2|TRBJ2-7
CASSLEGLAGNYEQYF
TGTGCCAGCAGCTTGGAAGGGTTAGCGGGTAATTACGAGCAGTACTTC
>TRBV27|TRBD1|TRBJ1-2
CASSHVTGGYGYTF
TGTGCCAGCAGTCACGTGACAGGGGGCTATGGCTACACCTTC
>TRBV9|TRBD2|TRBJ2-5
CASSVGGEGEETQYF
TGTGCCAGCAGCGTAGGAGGGGAGGGAGAAGAGACCCAGTACTTC
>TRBV1|.|TRBJ2-7
CTSSHWGSVGGLRSYEQYF
TGCACCAGCAGCCATTGGGGGTCGGTCGGGGGACTCCGCTCCTACGAGCAGTACTTC
>TRBV5-1|TRBD1|TRBJ1-2
CASSLVRTGDVSNYGYTF
TGCGCCAGCAGCCTCGTTAGGACAGGGGATGTTTCTAACTATGGCTACACCTTC
>TRBV27|TRBD1|TRBJ2-3
CASSRRTGGSTDTQYF
TGTGCCAGCAGTCGTAGGACAGGGGGCTCAACAGATACGCAGTATTTT
>TRBV25-1|.|TRBJ2-3
CASSSDSSSTDTQYF
TGTGCCAGCAGTTCAGACAGCTCTAGCACAGATACGCAGTATTTT
>TRBV7-6|TRBD1|TRBJ2-2
CASSLGDRNTGELFF
TGTGCCAGCAGCTTAGGGGACAGGAACACCGGGGAGCTGTTTTTT
>TRBV30|.|TRBJ2-7
CAWSVLGWGDGAEQYF
TGTGCCTGGAGTGTACTGGGTTGGGGGGACGGCGCCGAGCAGTACTTC
>TRBV6-5|.|TRBJ1-4
CASRSGGLTNEKLFF
TGTGCCAGCAGATCCGGGGGGCTAACTAATGAAAAACTGTTTTTT
>TRBV5-6|.|TRBJ1-4
CASSVGGFREKLFF
TGTGCCAGCAGCGTGGGCGGATTCCGGGAAAAACTGTTTTTT
>TRBV18|.|TRBJ2-7
CASSPSTTLYEQYF
TGTGCCAGCTCACCATCCACGACACTTTACGAGCAGTACTTC
>TRBV13|TRBD2|TRBJ2-1
CASSPFLAGKDEQFF
TGTGCCAGCAGCCCCTTCCTAGCGGGCAAGGATGAGCAGTTCTTC
>TRBV29-1|.|TRBJ2-7
CSVTPLLARPYEQYF
TGCAGCGTTACCCCCCTTCTTGCGCGGCCCTACGAGCAGTACTTC